This entry is about one T cell receptor beta chain. Its target is unknown. The sample belongs to a study of CD8+ T cells in alopecia areata. As for the study in general: Oral tofacitinib, 5 to 10 mg twice daily, was given in an open-label trial. General study points: For lesional scalp, especially alopecia totalis/universalis, clonality was higher than in normal scalp. Scalp samples also yield sequences of resident alphabeta T cells from normal skin.

As the sequencing template, cDNA was produced by extracting RNA and reverse transcribing it. The data were produced by immunoSEQ multiplex PCR, yet TCRdb's version contains in-frame clones alone and is incomplete. The data contain 200,000 to 250,000 clones, over 60% of them singletons. Treatment in this sample: oral pan-JAK inhibitor, 5-10 mg twice daily. This CDR3 is built from 15 residues. The germline V gene encodes CDR1 LGHNA and CDR2 YNFKEQ. Trimming removed 1 base at V and 0 bases at J, with 10 bases between. This chain links TRBV4-2 with TRBJ2-7; D call uncertain. The clonotype comes from a human donor with alopecia areata. The sequenced sample was CD4+ T cells sorted from blood, obtained at week 4, from a patient treated with tofacitinib. In DNA, the CDR3 is TGTGCCAGCAGCCAAGGGGTCACGGCCTCCTACGAGCAGTACTTC. Its protein is CASSQGVTASYEQYF.